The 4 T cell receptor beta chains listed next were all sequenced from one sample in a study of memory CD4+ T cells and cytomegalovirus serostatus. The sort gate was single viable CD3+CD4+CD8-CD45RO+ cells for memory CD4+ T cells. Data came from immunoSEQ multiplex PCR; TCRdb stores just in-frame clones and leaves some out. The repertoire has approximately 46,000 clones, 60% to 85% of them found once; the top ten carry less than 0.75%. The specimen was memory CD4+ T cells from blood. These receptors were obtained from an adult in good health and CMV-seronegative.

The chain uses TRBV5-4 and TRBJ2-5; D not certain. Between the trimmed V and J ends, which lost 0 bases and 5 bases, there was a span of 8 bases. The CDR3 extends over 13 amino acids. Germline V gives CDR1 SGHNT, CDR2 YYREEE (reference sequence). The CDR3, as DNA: TGTGCCAGCAGCTTGGCCAATACCGAGACCCAGTACTTC. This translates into CASSLANTETQYF.

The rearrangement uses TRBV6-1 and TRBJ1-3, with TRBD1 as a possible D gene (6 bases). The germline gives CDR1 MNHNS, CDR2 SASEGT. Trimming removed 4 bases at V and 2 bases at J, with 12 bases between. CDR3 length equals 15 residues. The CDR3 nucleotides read TGTGCCAGCAGTGCTGGGGGGCCGGCTGGAAACACCATATATTTT. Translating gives CASSAGGPAGNTIYF.

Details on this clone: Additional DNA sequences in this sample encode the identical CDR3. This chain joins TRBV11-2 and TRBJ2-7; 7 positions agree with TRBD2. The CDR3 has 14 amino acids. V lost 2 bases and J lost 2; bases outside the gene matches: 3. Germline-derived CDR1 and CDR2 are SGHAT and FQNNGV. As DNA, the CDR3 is TGTGCCAGCAGCTTATTGGGGGGGACCTACGAGCAGTACTTC. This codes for CASSLLGGTYEQYF.

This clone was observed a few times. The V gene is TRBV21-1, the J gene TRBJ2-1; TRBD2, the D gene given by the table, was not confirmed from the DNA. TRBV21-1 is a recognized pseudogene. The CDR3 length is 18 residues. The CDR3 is CASSKKRPGTRRYNEQFF. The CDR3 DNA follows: TGTGCCAGCAGCAAAAAGCGCCCCGGGACTCGAAGGTACAATGAGCAGTTCTTC.